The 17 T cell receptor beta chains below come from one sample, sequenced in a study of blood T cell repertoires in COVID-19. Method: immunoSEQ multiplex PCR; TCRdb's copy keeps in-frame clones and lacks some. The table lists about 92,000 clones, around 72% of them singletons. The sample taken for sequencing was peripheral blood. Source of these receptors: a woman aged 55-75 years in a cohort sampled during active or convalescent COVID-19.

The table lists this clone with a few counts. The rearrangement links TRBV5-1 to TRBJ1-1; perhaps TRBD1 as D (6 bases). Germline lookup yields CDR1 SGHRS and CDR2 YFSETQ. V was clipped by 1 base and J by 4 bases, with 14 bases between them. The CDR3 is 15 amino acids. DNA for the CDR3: TGCGCCAGCAGCTTGCTGCAAAGGGGGATCACTGAAGCTTTCTTT. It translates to CASSLLQRGITEAFF.

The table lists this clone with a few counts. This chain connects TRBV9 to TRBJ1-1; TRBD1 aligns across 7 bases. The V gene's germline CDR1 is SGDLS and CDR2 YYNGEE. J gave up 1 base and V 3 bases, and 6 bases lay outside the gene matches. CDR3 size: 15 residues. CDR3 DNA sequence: TGTGCCAGCAGCGCCCTAGGACAGGCGAACACTGAAGCTTTCTTT. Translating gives CASSALGQANTEAFF.

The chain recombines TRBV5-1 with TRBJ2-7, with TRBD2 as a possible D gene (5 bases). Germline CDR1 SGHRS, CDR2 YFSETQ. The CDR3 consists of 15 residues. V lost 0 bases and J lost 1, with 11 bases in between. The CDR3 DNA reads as TGCGCCAGCAGCTTGGGAGGCCGGGGATCCTACGAGCAGTACTTC. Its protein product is CASSLGGRGSYEQYF.

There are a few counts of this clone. The CDR3 DNA reads TGTGCTAGTGCCGTCAGCCCGACAACCAACACCGGGGAGCTGTTTTTT. Translation gives CASAVSPTTNTGELFF. This sequence joins TRBV12-5 and TRBJ2-2; D gene uncertain. The germline CDR1 and CDR2 sequences are LGHNT and FRNRAP. V lost 7 bases and J 2 bases, leaving 17 bases between the germline ends. CDR3 length equals 16 residues.

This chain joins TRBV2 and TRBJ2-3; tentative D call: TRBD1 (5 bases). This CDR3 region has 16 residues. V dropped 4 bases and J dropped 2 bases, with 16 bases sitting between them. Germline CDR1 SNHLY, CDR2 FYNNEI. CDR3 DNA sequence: TGTGCCAGCAGTGCCCTTATAGGACAATACACAGATACGCAGTATTTT. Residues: CASSALIGQYTDTQYF.

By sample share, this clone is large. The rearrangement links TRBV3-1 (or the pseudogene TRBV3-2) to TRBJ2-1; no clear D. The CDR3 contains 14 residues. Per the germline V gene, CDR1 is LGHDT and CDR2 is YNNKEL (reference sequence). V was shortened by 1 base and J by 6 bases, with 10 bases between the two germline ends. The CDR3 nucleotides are TGTGCCAGCAGCCAAGGTGGCGGTTCCAATGAGCAGTTCTTC. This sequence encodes CASSQGGGSNEQFF.

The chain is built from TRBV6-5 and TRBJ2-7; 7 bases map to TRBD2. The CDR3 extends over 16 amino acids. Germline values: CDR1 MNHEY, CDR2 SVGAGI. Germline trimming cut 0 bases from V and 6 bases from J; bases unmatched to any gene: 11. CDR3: CASSYSRASGKSEQYF. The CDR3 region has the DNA TGTGCCAGCAGTTACTCGAGGGCTAGCGGTAAATCCGAGCAGTACTTC.

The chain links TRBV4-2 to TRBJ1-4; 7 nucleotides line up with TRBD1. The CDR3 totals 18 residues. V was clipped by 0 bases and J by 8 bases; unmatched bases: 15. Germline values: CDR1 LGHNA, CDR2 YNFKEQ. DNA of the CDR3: TGTGCCAGCAGCCAAGATCCAGGGGGAGGCCAGAGGGAAGAAAAACTGTTTTTT. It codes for CASSQDPGGGQREEKLFF.

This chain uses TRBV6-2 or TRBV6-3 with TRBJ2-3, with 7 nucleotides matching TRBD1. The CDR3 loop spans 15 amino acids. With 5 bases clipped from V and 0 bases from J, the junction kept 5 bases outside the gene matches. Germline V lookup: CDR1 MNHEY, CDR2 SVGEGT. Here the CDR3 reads CASSQQGSSTDTQYF. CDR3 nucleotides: TGTGCCAGCAGTCAACAGGGGTCGAGCACAGATACGCAGTATTTT.

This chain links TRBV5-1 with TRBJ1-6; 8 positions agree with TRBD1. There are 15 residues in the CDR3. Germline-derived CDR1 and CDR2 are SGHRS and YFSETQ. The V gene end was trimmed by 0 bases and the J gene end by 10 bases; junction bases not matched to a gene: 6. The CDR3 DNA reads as TGCGCCAGCAGCTTGGCTGGCAGGGGGCGATCACCCCTCCACTTT. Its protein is CASSLAGRGRSPLHF.

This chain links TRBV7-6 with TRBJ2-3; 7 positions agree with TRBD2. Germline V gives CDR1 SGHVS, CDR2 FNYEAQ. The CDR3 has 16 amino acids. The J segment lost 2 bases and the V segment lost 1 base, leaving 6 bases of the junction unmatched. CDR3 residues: CASSLGLAEFTDTQYF. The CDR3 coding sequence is TGTGCCAGCAGCTTAGGGCTAGCGGAGTTCACAGATACGCAGTATTTT.

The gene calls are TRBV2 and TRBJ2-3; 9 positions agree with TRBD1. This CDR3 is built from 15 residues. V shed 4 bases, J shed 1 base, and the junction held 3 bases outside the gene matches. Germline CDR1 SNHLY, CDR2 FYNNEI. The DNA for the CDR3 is TGTGCCAGCAGTGCCCGGGACAGGGGCACAGATACGCAGTATTTT. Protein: CASSARDRGTDTQYF.

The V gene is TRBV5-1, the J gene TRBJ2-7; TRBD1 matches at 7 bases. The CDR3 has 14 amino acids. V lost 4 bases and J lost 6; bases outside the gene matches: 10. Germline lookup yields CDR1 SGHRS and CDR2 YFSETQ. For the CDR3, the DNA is TGCGCCAGCAGCCCCAGCCAGGGGGTAGGCGAGCAGTACTTC. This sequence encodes CASSPSQGVGEQYF.

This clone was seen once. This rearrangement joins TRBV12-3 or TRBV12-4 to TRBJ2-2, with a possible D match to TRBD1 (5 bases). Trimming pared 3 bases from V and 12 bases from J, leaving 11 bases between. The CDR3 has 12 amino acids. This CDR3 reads CASSFSRVKLFF. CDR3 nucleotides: TGTGCCAGCAGTTTCTCCAGGGTGAAGCTGTTTTTT.

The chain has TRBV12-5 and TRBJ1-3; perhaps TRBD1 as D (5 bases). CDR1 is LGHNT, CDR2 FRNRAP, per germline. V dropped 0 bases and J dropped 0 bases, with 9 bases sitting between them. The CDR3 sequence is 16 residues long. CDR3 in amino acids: CASGLVWDSSGNTIYF. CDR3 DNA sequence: TGTGCTAGTGGTTTGGTATGGGACTCCTCTGGAAACACCATATATTTT.

CDR3 sequence: CASSFLRGGLNPVGYTF. CDR3 bases: TGTGCCAGCAGCTTCCTTAGGGGAGGGCTTAACCCGGTTGGCTACACCTTC. The genes are TRBV7-9 and TRBJ1-2; possibly TRBD1 for D (5 bases). Trimming cost V 3 bases and J 7 bases, with 24 bases left between them. This CDR3 region has 17 residues. Germline assignment: CDR1 SEHNR and CDR2 FQNEAQ (reference sequence). Full variable domain (outside the CDR3, taken from reference TRBV7-9 and TRBJ1-2): DTGVSQNPRHKITKRGQNVTFRCDPISEHNRLYWYRQTLGQGPEFLTYFQNEAQLEKSRLLSDRFSAERPKGSFSTLEIQRTEQGDSAMYLCASSFLRGGLNPVGYTFGSGTRLTVV.

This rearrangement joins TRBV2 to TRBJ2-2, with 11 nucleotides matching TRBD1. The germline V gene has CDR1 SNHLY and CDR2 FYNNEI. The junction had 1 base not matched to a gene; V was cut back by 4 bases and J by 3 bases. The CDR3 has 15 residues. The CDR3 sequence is CASSADRGHTGELFF. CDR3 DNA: TGTGCCAGCAGTGCGGACAGGGGGCACACCGGGGAGCTGTTTTTT.